This TCR beta chain was sequenced during a study of blood T cell repertoires in COVID-19. Study at large: Some COVID-19 samples were acute and others convalescent; all came from the United States, Italy and Spain. Nucleic acid was either cDNA or gDNA, and it came from T cells, B-cell-depleted T cells, or PBMCs.

Some clones are missing from TCRdb's copy, which holds only in-frame ones; the method was immunoSEQ multiplex PCR. This sample has roughly 220,000 clones, with 65% to 85% found just once. V lost 8 bases and J lost 6; bases outside the gene matches: 9. The CDR3 loop spans 14 amino acids. Germline V gene data show CDR1 as LNHDA and CDR2 as SQIVND (reference sequence). Sample: peripheral blood. The receptor was derived from a woman aged 25 to 39 who had recovered from COVID-19. This chain connects TRBV19 to TRBJ2-1; TRBD2 matches at 8 bases. The CDR3, as DNA: TGTGCCAGTTCAGCGGGAGAGGGAAGCAATGAGCAGTTCTTC. It is translated as CASSAGEGSNEQFF.